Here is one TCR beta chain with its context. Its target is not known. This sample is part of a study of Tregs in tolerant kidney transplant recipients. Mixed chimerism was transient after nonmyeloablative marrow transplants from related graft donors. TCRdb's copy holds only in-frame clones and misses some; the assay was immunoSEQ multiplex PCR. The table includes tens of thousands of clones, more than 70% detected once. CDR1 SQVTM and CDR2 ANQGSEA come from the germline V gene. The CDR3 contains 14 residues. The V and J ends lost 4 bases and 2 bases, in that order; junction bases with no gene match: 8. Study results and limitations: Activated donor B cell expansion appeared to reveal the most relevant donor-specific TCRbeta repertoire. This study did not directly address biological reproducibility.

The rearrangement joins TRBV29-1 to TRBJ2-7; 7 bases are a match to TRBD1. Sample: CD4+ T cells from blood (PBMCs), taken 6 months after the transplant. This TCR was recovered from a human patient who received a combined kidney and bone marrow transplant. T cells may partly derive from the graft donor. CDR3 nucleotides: TGCAGCGTTGTCCGGGACAGCTTCACCTACGAGCAGTACTTC. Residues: CSVVRDSFTYEQYF.